This T cell receptor (beta chain) comes out of a study of CD8 T cells in Susac syndrome. The CDR3 extends over 13 amino acids. V lost 6 bases to trimming and J lost 5 bases; unmatched junction nucleotides: 5. CDR1 and CDR2 from the germline V gene are SGHNT and YYREEE (reference sequence). Notes on the study in general: The authors acknowledged that the study's TCR sequencing and HLA analysis involved relatively few individuals.

As for this clonotype: The antigen is undetermined.

Sequencing of TCR beta was performed on blood CD8+ T cells and on blood CD4+ T cells. The CD8+ and CD4+ T cells were negatively isolated, with the TEMRA cells enriched by FACS. With random hexamers, roughly 0.45 to 1 ug RNA was reverse transcribed. Amplification of the TCR beta CDR3 was carried out by immunoSEQ multiplex PCR, which spanned a total of 54 Vbeta and 13 Jbeta segments. In TCRdb, the immunoSEQ multiplex PCR reads were re-called with MiXCR into one record per CDR3 protein. In the table there are about 180,000 distinct CDR3 sequences, under 97% of which are singletons. This sequence was found in a human donor with multiple sclerosis. The chain joins TRBV5-4 to TRBJ2-7, with 10 nucleotides matching TRBD1. Sequencing used CD4+ T cells from PBMCs. The CDR3: CASTRDRGNEQYF. CDR3 DNA sequence: TGTGCCAGCACCAGGGACAGGGGCAACGAGCAGTACTTC.